Below, 10 T cell receptor beta chains from the same sample are listed, as sequenced in a study of post-analysis software for immune sequencing data. Their antigens remain unidentified. The study, taken as a whole, reports: In patients, about 5 TRBV segments were more frequent than in controls, with TRBV5-6, TRBV5-1 and TRBV20-1 among them.

Unique molecular identifiers were built into the TCR beta cDNA libraries. Each CDR3 protein is one row after TCRdb ran MiXCR on the PCR reads. The table has 700,000 to 900,000 distinct CDR3 sequences, about 43% seen once. Source material: blood. The receptors were gathered from a girl aged 5-17 years with multiple sclerosis.

This clonotype was seen a single time. A junction boundary mismatches the germline segment, possibly from a read error. The gene calls are TRBV2 and TRBJ2-6, with a tentative D call TRBD1 (6 bases). The CDR3 is 17 residues long. Germline lookup yields CDR1 SNHLY and CDR2 FYNNEI. Written as DNA, the CDR3 is TGTGCCGGCAGTCGACAGGTGGGTGGGTCCGGGGCCAACGTCCTGACTTTC. It translates to CAGSRQVGGSGANVLTF.

The rearrangement joins TRBV6-5 to TRBJ1-1, with D possibly being TRBD1 (5 bases). Germline loops: CDR1 MNHEY, CDR2 SVGAGI. V was shortened by 1 base and J by 11 bases, with 11 bases between the two germline ends. The CDR3 covers 12 residues. The CDR3 DNA sequence: TGTGCCAGCAGTTACTGGGGCAGGGAGGCTTTCTTT. Residues: CASSYWGREAFF.

The rearrangement links TRBV12-3 or TRBV12-4 to TRBJ2-1; 7 bases fit TRBD2. The CDR3 totals 16 residues. V lost 5 bases, J lost 1 base, and 8 bases stayed unmatched. CDR3 region: CASSPRTSWSYNEQFF. CDR3 sequence (DNA): TGTGCCAGCAGTCCGCGGACTAGTTGGTCCTACAATGAGCAGTTCTTC.

This clonotype occurred a few times. V and J are TRBV5-1 and TRBJ2-7; D gene ambiguous. CDR3 size: 14 residues. Trimming pared 0 bases from V and 0 bases from J, leaving 7 bases between. Germline CDR1 reads SGHRS; CDR2 reads YFSETQ. CDR3 nucleotides: TGCGCCAGCAGCTTGGACTTTTCCTCCTACGAGCAGTACTTC. Translation gives CASSLDFSSYEQYF.

The J gene is TRBJ2-5, the V gene TRBV20-1, with TRBD1 matching 10 bases. The J call may be wrong; the DNA end is better matched by TRBJ2-7. This CDR3 has 15 residues. CDR1 and CDR2 from the germline V gene are DFQATT and SNEGSKA (reference sequence). The CDR3 loop reads CSAKRTGGRAYEQYF. CDR3 nucleotides: TGCAGTGCTAAACGGACAGGGGGAAGAGCCTACGAGCAGTACTTC.

The V call is TRBV20-1, the J call TRBJ2-3, with no clear D. V was shortened by 1 base and J by 0 bases, with 11 bases between the two germline ends. The CDR3 length is 15 residues. Germline V gene data show CDR1 as DFQATT and CDR2 as SNEGSKA (reference sequence). CDR3 in amino acids: CSARGSPPSTDTQYF. As DNA, the CDR3 is TGCAGTGCTAGAGGGTCCCCACCTAGCACAGATACGCAGTATTTT.

This chain uses TRBV29-1 with TRBJ2-1; D gene ambiguous. The V gene's germline CDR1 is SQVTM and CDR2 ANQGSEA. This CDR3 spans 18 amino acids. CDR3 region: CRARRCSTPYASMIEQFF. In DNA form, the CDR3 reads TGCAGGGCCCGGCGGTGTTCAACCCCCTACGCGTCAATGATTGAGCAGTTCTTC.

This clonotype was picked up one time. The gene calls are TRBV20-1 and TRBJ2-1; D remains unclear. Germline V gives CDR1 DFQATT, CDR2 SNEGSKA (reference sequence). Trimming removed 3 bases at V and 2 bases at J, with 11 bases between. This CDR3 contains 14 residues. CDR3 bases: TGCAGTGCTAGTGTAACGGGTCCCTACAATGAGCAGTTCTTC. It is translated as CSASVTGPYNEQFF.

Only a few counts were recorded for this clonotype. The chain joins TRBV20-1 to TRBJ1-5; maybe TRBD1 (5 bases). The CDR3 loop spans 13 amino acids. V lost 4 bases and J 4 bases, leaving 11 bases between the germline ends. The germline gives CDR1 DFQATT, CDR2 SNEGSKA (reference sequence). CDR3 amino acids: CSATGRDNQPQHF. CDR3 in DNA: TGCAGTGCTACGGGCAGGGATAATCAGCCCCAGCATTTT.

This rearrangement joins TRBV7-2 to TRBJ2-4; 8 bases are a match to TRBD1. The CDR3 contains 20 residues. Germline V gives CDR1 SGHTA, CDR2 FQGNSA. The J segment lost 5 bases and the V segment lost 1 base, leaving 19 bases of the junction unmatched. The CDR3, as DNA: TGTGCCAGCAGCTTAGGTCGGCCAGGGGGCGTCACTGGAAGGGAAAACATTCAGTACTTC. It specifies CASSLGRPGGVTGRENIQYF.